This is a list of T cell receptor beta chains from one sample in a study of T cell changes during pregnancy in multiple sclerosis. The method was immunoSEQ multiplex PCR; TCRdb's version includes in-frame clones alone and lacks a portion of them. The table lists 80,000 or so clones, about 94% of them singletons. The source was peripheral blood, collected in the second trimester of pregnancy. Source of these receptors: a female donor in good health, enrolled as a control in a pregnancy study. CDR3s include the opening cysteine and the closing phenylalanine or tryptophan. The D gene is left open where the match is weak. Clone size appears in some rows only: once, few, many, or a class for an expanded clone.

TRBD1	-	TRBJ1-2	TRBV4-1	CASSRPGGNYGYTF	TGCGCCAGCAGCCGGCCAGGGGGCAACTATGGCTACACCTTC
TRBD2	once	TRBJ2-5	TRBV5-1	CASSLGPGGGETQYF	TGCGCCAGCAGCTTGGGTCCGGGAGGGGGAGAGACCCAGTACTTC
TRBD2	-	TRBJ2-3	TRBV5-6	CASTPRAGGPEFQDTQYF	TGTGCCAGCACCCCCCGGGCGGGAGGGCCTGAGTTTCAAGATACGCAGTATTTT
TRBD1	-	TRBJ2-1	TRBV27	CASRLRTGSFLADNEQFF	TGTGCCAGCAGGCTACGGACAGGGAGTTTCTTGGCGGACAATGAGCAGTTCTTC
-	-	TRBJ1-3	TRBV7-2	CASSLTPRFSGNTIYF	TGTGCCAGCAGCTTAACCCCGCGCTTCTCTGGAAACACCATATATTTT
TRBD1	-	TRBJ1-5	TRBV5-1	CASSLEGGANQPQHF	TGCGCCAGCAGCCTGGAAGGGGGCGCGAATCAGCCCCAGCATTTT
TRBD2	-	TRBJ2-7	TRBV4-1	CASSPREVAGVTYEQYF	TGCGCCAGCAGCCCTCGGGAAGTAGCGGGAGTTACCTACGAGCAGTACTTC
TRBD1	-	TRBJ2-2	TRBV6-1	CAITGTANTGELFF	TGTGCCATCACCGGGACAGCGAACACCGGGGAGCTGTTTTTT
-	-	TRBJ2-1	TRBV5-5	CASSWSDGSYNEQFF	TGTGCCAGCAGCTGGAGCGATGGCTCCTACAATGAGCAGTTCTTC
TRBD2	-	TRBJ2-1	TRBV11-3	CASSQLWGGAGDEQFF	TGTGCCAGCAGCCAGCTCTGGGGAGGGGCCGGGGATGAGCAGTTCTTC
-	few	TRBJ2-7	TRBV5-6	CASSLGTQGSEQYF	TGTGCCAGCAGCTTAGGGACCCAGGGGAGCGAGCAGTACTTC
TRBD1	-	TRBJ1-3	TRBV5-1	CASSFGTDSGNTIYF	TGCGCCAGCAGCTTTGGGACAGACTCTGGAAACACCATATATTTT
-	-	TRBJ2-4	TRBV4-2	CASSQDPGAQNIQYF	TGTGCCAGCAGCCAAGACCCAGGGGCACAAAACATTCAGTACTTC
-	-	TRBJ2-3	TRBV6-1	CASTNTDTQYF	TGTGCCAGCACCAATACAGATACGCAGTATTTT
-	-	TRBJ2-6	TRBV5-1	CASSPRNSGANVLTF	TGCGCCAGCAGCCCGCGGAACTCTGGGGCCAACGTCCTGACTTTC
TRBD1	-	TRBJ1-1	TRBV5-1	CASSHLTGTTEAFF	TGCGCCAGCAGCCACCTGACAGGGACCACTGAAGCTTTCTTT
TRBD2	-	TRBJ2-1	TRBV10-3	CAIRTSPTYNEQFF	TGTGCCATCAGGACTAGCCCCACCTACAATGAGCAGTTCTTC
-	once	TRBJ2-1	TRBV5-5	CASTAVGVNEQFF	TGTGCCAGCACCGCCGTCGGAGTCAATGAGCAGTTCTTC
TRBD2	-	TRBJ2-7	TRBV6-5	CASSYSGREDLYEQYF	TGTGCCAGCAGTTACTCGGGGCGGGAGGACCTTTACGAGCAGTACTTC
TRBD1	-	TRBJ1-3	TRBV6-1	CASSEPLGTGAYTIYF	TGTGCCAGCAGTGAACCTCTTGGGACAGGGGCGTACACCATATATTTT
-	-	TRBJ2-7	TRBV28	CASSLSPGAGYEQYF	TGTGCCAGCAGTTTATCCCCAGGGGCGGGCTACGAGCAGTACTTC
-	-	TRBJ2-1	TRBV1	CTSSQVSIGDRGDEQFF	TGCACCAGCAGCCAAGTCTCTATAGGGGACAGGGGCGATGAGCAGTTCTTC
TRBD1	-	TRBJ2-2	TRBV5-1	CASSSWGQGDGELFF	TGCGCCAGCAGCTCATGGGGACAGGGGGACGGGGAGCTGTTTTTT
-	-	TRBJ1-1	TRBV19	CASTPRGEMNTEAFF	TGTGCCAGTACCCCTCGGGGGGAGATGAACACTGAAGCTTTCTTT
TRBD1	-	TRBJ2-7	TRBV9	CASSVGDSSYEQYF	TGTGCCAGCAGCGTAGGGGACAGCTCCTACGAGCAGTACTTC
-	-	TRBJ2-7	TRBV28	CASRETSGEQYF	TGTGCCAGCAGAGAGACTAGTGGCGAGCAGTACTTC
-	-	TRBJ2-1	TRBV6-4	CASSQGTREQFF	TGTGCCAGCAGTCAGGGTACGAGGGAGCAGTTCTTC
-	-	TRBJ1-1	TRBV5-1	CASSLAPGVGNTEAFF	TGCGCCAGCAGCCTGGCCCCGGGGGTGGGGAACACTGAAGCTTTCTTT
-	-	TRBJ2-5	TRBV4-1	CASSQYSGTQETQYF	TGCGCCAGCAGCCAATACTCAGGGACACAAGAGACCCAGTACTTC